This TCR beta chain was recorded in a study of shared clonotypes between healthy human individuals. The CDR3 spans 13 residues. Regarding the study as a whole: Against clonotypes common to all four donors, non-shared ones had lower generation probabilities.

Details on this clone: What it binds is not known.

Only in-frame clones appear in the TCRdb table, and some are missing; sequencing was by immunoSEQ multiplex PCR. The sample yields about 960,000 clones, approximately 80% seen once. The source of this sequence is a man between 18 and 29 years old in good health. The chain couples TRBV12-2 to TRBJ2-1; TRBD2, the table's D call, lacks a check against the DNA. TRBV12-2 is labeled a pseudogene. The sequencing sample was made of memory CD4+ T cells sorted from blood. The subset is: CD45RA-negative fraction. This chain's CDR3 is CASRFNEFNEQFF. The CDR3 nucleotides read TGTGCAAGTCGCTTTAACGAGTTCAATGAGCAGTTCTTC.